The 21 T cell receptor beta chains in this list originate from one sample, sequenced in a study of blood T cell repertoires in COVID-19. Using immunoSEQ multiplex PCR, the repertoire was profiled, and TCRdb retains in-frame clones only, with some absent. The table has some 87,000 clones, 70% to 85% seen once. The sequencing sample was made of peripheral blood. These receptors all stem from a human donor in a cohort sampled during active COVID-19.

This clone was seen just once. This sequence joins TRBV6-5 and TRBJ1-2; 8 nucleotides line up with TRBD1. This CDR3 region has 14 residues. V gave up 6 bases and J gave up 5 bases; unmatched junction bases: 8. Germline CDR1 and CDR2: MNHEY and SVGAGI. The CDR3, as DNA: TGTGCCAGCAGACGGACAGGGACGGAGTATGGCTACACCTTC. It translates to CASRRTGTEYGYTF.

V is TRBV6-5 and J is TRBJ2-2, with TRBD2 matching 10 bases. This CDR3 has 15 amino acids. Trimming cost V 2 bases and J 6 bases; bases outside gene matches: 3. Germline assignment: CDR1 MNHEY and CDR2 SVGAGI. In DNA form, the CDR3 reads TGTGCCAGCAGTTACGGGACTAGCGTATCCGGGGAGCTGTTTTTT. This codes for CASSYGTSVSGELFF.

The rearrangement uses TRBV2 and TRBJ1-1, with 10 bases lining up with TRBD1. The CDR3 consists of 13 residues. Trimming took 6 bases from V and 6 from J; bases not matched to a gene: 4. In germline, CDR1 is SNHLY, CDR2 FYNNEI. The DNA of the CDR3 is TGTGCCAGCAGGGACAGGGGGAATGCTGAAGCTTTCTTT. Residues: CASRDRGNAEAFF.

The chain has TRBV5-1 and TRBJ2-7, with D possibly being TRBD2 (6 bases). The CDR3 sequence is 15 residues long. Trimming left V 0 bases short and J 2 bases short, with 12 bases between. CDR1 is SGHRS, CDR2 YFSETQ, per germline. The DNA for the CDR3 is TGCGCCAGCAGCTTGGGTCTCGGGGGAGCCTACGAGCAGTACTTC. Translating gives CASSLGLGGAYEQYF.

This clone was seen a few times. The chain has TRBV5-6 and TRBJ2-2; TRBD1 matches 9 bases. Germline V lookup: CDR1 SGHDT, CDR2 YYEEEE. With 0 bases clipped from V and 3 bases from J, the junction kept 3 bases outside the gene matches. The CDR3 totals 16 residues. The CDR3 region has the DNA TGTGCCAGCAGCTTGGACAGGGGGCGTTACACCGGGGAGCTGTTTTTT. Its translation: CASSLDRGRYTGELFF.

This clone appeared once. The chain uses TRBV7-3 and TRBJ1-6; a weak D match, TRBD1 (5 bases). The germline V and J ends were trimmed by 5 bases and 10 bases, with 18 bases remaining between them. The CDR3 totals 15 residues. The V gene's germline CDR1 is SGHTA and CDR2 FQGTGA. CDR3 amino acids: CASSKAGRGESPLHF. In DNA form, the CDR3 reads TGTGCCAGCAGCAAAGCCGGAAGGGGTGAGTCACCCCTCCACTTT.

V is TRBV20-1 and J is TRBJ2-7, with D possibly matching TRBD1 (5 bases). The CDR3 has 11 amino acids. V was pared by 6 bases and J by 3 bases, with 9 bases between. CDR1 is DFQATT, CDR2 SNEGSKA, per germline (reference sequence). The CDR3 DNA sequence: TGCAGTGCGCCGGACAACTACGAGCAGTACTTC. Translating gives CSAPDNYEQYF.

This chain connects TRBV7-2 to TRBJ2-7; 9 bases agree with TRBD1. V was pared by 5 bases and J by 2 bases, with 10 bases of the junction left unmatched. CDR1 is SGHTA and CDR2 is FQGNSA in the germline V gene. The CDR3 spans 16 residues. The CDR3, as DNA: TGTGCCAGCAGCAGGGGGGGGACAGGGATCCCCTACGAGCAGTACTTC. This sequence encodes CASSRGGTGIPYEQYF. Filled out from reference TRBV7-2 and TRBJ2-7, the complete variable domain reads GAGVSQSPSNKVTEKGKDVELRCDPISGHTALYWYRQSLGQGLEFLIYFQGNSAPDKSGLPSDRFSAERTGGSVSTLTIQRTQQEDSAVYLCASSRGGTGIPYEQYFGPGTRLTVT.

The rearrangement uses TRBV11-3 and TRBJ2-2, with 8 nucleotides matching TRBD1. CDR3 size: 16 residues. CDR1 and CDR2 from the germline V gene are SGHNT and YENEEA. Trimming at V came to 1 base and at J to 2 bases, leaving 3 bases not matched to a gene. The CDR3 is CASSLAGQVNTGELFF. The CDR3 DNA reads TGTGCCAGCAGCTTAGCGGGACAGGTTAACACCGGGGAGCTGTTTTTT.

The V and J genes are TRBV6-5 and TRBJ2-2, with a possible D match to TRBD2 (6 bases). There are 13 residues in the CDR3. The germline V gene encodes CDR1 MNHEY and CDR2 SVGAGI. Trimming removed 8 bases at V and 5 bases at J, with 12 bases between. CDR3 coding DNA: TGTGCCAGCCGGTGGGGGGAAACCGGGGAGCTGTTTTTT. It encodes CASRWGETGELFF.

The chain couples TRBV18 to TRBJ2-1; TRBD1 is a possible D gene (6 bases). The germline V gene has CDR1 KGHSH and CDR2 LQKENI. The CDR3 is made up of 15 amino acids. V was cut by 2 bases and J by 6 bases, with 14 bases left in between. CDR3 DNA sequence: TGTGCCAGCTCACCAGGGGTGGGGGCAGGCAATGAGCAGTTCTTC. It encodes CASSPGVGAGNEQFF.

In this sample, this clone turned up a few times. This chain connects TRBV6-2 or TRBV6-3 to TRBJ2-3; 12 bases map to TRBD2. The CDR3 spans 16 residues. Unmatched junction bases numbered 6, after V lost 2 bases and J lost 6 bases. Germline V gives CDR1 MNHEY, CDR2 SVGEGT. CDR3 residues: CASSYELAGGGDTQYF. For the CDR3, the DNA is TGTGCCAGCAGTTACGAGCTAGCGGGAGGGGGGGATACGCAGTATTTT.

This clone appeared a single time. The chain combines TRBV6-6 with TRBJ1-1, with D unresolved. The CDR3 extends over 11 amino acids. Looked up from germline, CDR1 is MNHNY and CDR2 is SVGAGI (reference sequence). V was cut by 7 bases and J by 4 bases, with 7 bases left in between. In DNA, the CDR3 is TGTGCCAGCATCCGTTCCACTGAAGCTTTCTTT. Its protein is CASIRSTEAFF.

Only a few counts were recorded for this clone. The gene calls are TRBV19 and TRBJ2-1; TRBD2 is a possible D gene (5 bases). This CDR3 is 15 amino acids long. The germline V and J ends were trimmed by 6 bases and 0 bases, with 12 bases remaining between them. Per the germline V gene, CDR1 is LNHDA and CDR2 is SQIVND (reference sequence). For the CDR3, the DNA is TGTGCCAGTAGCCAGCGGTATAGCTCCTACAATGAGCAGTTCTTC. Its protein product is CASSQRYSSYNEQFF.

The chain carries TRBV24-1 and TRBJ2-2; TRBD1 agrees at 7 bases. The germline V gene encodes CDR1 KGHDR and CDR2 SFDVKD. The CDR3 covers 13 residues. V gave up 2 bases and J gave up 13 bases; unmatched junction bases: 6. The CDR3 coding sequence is TGTGCCACCAGTGATTCGACAGGGAGAGGGCTGTTTTTT. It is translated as CATSDSTGRGLFF.

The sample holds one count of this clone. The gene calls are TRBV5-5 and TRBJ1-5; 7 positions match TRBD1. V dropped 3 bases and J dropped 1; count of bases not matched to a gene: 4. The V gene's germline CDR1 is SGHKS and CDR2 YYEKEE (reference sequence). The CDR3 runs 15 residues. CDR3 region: CASSSGTVSNQPQHF. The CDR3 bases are TGTGCCAGCAGCTCCGGGACAGTCAGCAATCAGCCCCAGCATTTT.

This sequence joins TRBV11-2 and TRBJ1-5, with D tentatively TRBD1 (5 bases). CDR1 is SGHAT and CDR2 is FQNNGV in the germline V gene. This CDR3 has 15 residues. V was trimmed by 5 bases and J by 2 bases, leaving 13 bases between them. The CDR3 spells CASSPGGSGNQPQHF. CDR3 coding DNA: TGTGCCAGCAGCCCGGGGGGGAGTGGCAATCAGCCCCAGCATTTT.

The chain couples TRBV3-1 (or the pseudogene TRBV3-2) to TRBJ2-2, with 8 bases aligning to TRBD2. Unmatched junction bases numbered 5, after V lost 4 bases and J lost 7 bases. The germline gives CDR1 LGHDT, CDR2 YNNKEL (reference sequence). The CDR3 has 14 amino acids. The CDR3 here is CASSPGLAGGELFF. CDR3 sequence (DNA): TGTGCCAGCAGCCCCGGACTAGCAGGCGGGGAGCTGTTTTTT.

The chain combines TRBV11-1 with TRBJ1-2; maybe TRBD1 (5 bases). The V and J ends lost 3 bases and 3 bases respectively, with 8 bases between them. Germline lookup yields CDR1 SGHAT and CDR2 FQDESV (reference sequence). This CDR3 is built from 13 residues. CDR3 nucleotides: TGTGCCAGCAGCTTCACGGGGGACTATGGCTACACCTTC. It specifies CASSFTGDYGYTF.

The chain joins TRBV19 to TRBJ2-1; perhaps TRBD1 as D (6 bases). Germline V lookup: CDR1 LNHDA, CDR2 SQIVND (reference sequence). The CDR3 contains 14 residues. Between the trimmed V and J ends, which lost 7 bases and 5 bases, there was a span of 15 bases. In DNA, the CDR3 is TGTGCCAGTATGCCGGGGCAGGGGAACAATGAGCAGTTCTTC. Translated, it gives CASMPGQGNNEQFF.

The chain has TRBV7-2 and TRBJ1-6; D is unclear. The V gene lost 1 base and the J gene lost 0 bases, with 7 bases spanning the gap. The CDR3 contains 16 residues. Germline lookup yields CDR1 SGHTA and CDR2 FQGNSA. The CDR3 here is CASSLVQSSYNSPLHF. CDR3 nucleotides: TGTGCCAGCAGCTTAGTACAGAGCTCCTATAATTCACCCCTCCACTTT.